This TCR beta chain is from a study of T cells in localized non-small cell lung cancer. A remark on this clone: Its antigen remains unknown.

General observations from the study: Out of the top 100 tumor clones, a median around 50 were seen in adjacent lung.

Germline loops: CDR1 LNHDA, CDR2 SQIVND (reference sequence). The CDR3 sequence is 15 residues long. The ends were cut back, 6 bases at V and 0 bases at J, with 14 bases in the middle. The method was immunoSEQ multiplex PCR; TCRdb's version includes in-frame clones alone and lacks a portion of them. The profile shows around 78,000 clones, over 75% of them singletons. The V call is TRBV19, the J call TRBJ1-1; TRBD1 is a possible D gene (5 bases). This material consisted of peripheral blood, taken before any cancer treatment. This receptor was obtained from a female donor at least 60 years old with stage I lung adenocarcinoma. The CDR3: CASRDIRVVNTEAFF. The CDR3 DNA reads TGTGCCAGTAGAGACATCAGGGTAGTGAACACTGAAGCTTTCTTT.